What follows describes a single T cell receptor beta chain. Its specificity is not known. The source of the sample is a study of lymphopenia after photon versus proton radiotherapy. General study points: Proton therapy kept repertoires fairly stable, unlike photons, which gained effector/memory cells. After the lymphocyte nadir, photon-treated repertoires showed oligoclonal expansion, especially of CD8+ Temra cells.

The protocol was immunoSEQ multiplex PCR, while the TCRdb copy is restricted to in-frame clones and leaves out a portion. The sample lists fewer than 30,000 clones, 75% to 90% occurring once. This sequence originates from a woman aged 45 to 65 with pancreatic cancer. Sequences were derived from peripheral blood, sampled from a patient treated with photon-based radiotherapy.

CDR3 amino acids: CASSDGTGYNEQFF. DNA of the CDR3: TGTGCCAGCAGTGATGGGACTGGCTACAATGAGCAGTTCTTC. The rearrangement joins TRBV6-4 to TRBJ2-1; D is possibly TRBD2 (6 bases). This CDR3 is built from 14 residues. The germline V gene has CDR1 MRHNA and CDR2 SNTAGT. V was pared by 3 bases and J by 3 bases, with 9 bases between.